This TCR beta chain is from a study of T cell responses to AZD1222 COVID-19 vaccine. Regarding the study as a whole: Donor demographics were predominantly white British with a female majority; clonal diversity may be underestimated.

V shed 5 bases, J shed 4 bases, and the junction held 10 bases outside the gene matches. The CDR3 runs to 15 residues. CDR1 is SGHAT and CDR2 is FQNNGV in the germline V gene. Note on this clone: The antigen remains unidentified.

Profiled with immunoSEQ multiplex PCR; TCRdb holds only in-frame clones, not every one. Of 120,000 to 150,000 clones listed, approximately 88% are singletons. The sequences come from peripheral blood, collected on day 0 of AZD1222 vaccination. The sequence came from an adult in good health. This sequence joins TRBV11-2 and TRBJ1-1; 7 nucleotides agree with TRBD1. In DNA form, the CDR3 reads TGTGCCAGCAGCGGACATGGGGACAGCTCCACTGAAGCTTTCTTT. Protein sequence: CASSGHGDSSTEAFF.